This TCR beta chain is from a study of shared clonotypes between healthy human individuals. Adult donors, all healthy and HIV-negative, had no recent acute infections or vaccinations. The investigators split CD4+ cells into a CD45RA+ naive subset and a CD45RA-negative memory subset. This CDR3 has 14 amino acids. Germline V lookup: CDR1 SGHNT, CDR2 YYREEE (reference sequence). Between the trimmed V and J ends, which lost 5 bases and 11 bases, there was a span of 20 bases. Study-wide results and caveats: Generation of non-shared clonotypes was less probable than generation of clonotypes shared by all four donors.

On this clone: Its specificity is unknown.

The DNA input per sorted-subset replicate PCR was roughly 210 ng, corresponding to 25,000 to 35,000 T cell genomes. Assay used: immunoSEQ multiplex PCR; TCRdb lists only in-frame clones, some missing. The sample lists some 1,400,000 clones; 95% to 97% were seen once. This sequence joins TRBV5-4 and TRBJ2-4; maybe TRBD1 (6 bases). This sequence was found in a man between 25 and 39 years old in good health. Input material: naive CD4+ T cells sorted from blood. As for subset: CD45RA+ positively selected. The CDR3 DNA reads TGTGCCAGCAGTTCCCAGGACAGTCAAGAGGTTCAGTACTTC. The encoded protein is CASSSQDSQEVQYF. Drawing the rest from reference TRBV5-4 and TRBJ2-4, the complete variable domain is ETGVTQSPTHLIKTRGQQVTLRCSSQSGHNTVSWYQQALGQGPQFIFQYYREEENGRGNFPPRFSGLQFPNYSSELNVNALELDDSALYLCASSSQDSQEVQYFGAGTRLSVL.